This T cell receptor beta chain was sequenced in a study of T cell clusters in autoimmune cytopenias. This CDR3 is built from 13 residues. CDR1 MNHEY and CDR2 SVGEGT come from the germline V gene. TRB was amplified from about 250 ng of peripheral blood genomic DNA per sample. On this clonotype itself: Antigen: not known.

Multiplex touch-down PCR amplified TRB using TRB-A and TRB-B pools in one tube. TCRdb reworked the multiplex PCR reads into one entry per CDR3 protein, no DNA. This sample's clone table lists over 5,000 distinct CDR3 sequences. The study, taken as a whole, reports: The T cell clusters came from computational analysis alone and lack functional validation.

Separately, the same data were catalogued under a study of T cell repertoires in aging, cancer and after chemotherapy. That source notes: Over several months to years, re-sampled healthy donor repertoires clearly shared clones. No conclusions about immunological memory after chemotherapy can be drawn from the repertoire data.

The V and J genes are TRBV6-2 or TRBV6-3 and TRBJ1-5. This receptor was taken from a human donor in good health. Source material: peripheral blood. CDR3 residues: CASNPSIYQPQHF.